Shown below are 30 T cell receptor beta chains from a single sample sequenced in a study of tumor-infiltrating lymphocytes in primary liver carcinoma. Starting material for RNA and DNA co-extraction consisted of roughly 19-30 mg of unsorted bulk tissue. Production of TCR beta cDNA used around 500 ng total RNA together with a constant-region primer. ARM-PCR was slightly modified, and three nested multiplex PCR rounds with it gave rise to the TCR beta libraries. Investigators reported that the first two PCR rounds, at 10 to 11 cycles each, used TRBV1-TRBV30 forward primers with a C-beta reverse primer. Each CDR3 protein gets one entry after TCRdb re-called the multiplex PCR reads with MiXCR. The sample yields just under 45,000 distinct CDR3 sequences, around 72% seen once. Specimen: liver tumor tissue from sampling region 2. The subset: tumor region T2, inferior pole. These receptors were collected from a man aged 35 to 55 with primary liver carcinoma and hepatitis B virus infection.

In the case of this clonotype: An end of the junction differs from the germline gene, which may be a read error. The V gene is TRBV4-1, the J gene TRBJ2-1, with 10 bases that match TRBD2. CDR3 length: 21 amino acids. Germline V CDR1 and CDR2: MGHRA, YSYEKL. The CDR3 loop reads CTGSHIPGSGRAIRSYNEQFF. CDR3 in DNA: TGCACCGGCAGCCATATCCCAGGGAGCGGGAGGGCAATCCGCTCCTATAATGAGCAGTTCTTC.

The CDR3 is CASSITGPFGDQYF. CDR3 nucleotides: TGTGCCAGCAGCATTACGGGTCCGTTCGGAGATCAGTACTTC. V gene TRBV11-2 combines with J gene TRBJ2-7, with D unresolved. Germline V gene data show CDR1 as SGHAT and CDR2 as FQNNGV. V was clipped by 5 bases and J by 10 bases, with 21 bases between them. This CDR3 has 14 residues.

This clonotype was picked up one time. The CDR3 ends on some other residue instead of the conserved phenylalanine or tryptophan, so this is likely a read error. Because the CDR3's place on the DNA is in doubt, the DNA is left out and the CDR3 is given as listed by TCRdb. The V and J genes are TRBV29-1 and TRBJ1-1. The CDR3 is 15 residues long, counting both termini. Germline V gives CDR1 SQVTM, CDR2 ANQGSEA. The CDR3 sequence: CSVGVGWGMNTEAFY.

Turning to this clonotype: A read error may account for a junction end that differs from germline. The chain carries TRBV5-1 and TRBJ1-1, with a weak D call TRBD1 (5 bases). Germline-derived CDR1 and CDR2 are SGHRS and YFSETQ. CDR3 length: 12 residues. CDR3 loop: CASSPETAEASF. The CDR3 bases are TGCGCCAGCAGCCCGGAGACAGCTGAAGCTTCCTTT.

In regard to this clonotype: Germline is not matched at one junction end, which may reflect a read error. The chain is built from TRBV4-1 and TRBJ1-3; no firm D call. Germline V CDR1 and CDR2: MGHRA, YSYEKL. The CDR3 has 16 amino acids. The CDR3 loop is CASSQDQVSSGNTIYF. The CDR3 DNA reads TGCGCCAGCAGTCAAGACCAAGTTAGCTCTGGAAACACCATATATTTT.

The rearrangement links TRBV6-5 to TRBJ2-1, with unresolved D. Trimming left V 3 bases short and J 6 bases short, with 9 bases between. The germline V gene has CDR1 MNHEY and CDR2 SVGAGI. This CDR3 contains 13 residues. CDR3 nucleotide sequence: TGTGCCAGCAGTTATGCAATGGTCAATGAGCAGTTCTTC. Its translation: CASSYAMVNEQFF.

A single count supports this clonotype. The gene calls are TRBV12-3 or TRBV12-4 and TRBJ1-1; no definite D call. V lost 6 bases and J 14 bases, leaving 16 bases between the germline ends. There are 11 residues in the CDR3. The CDR3 DNA is TGTGCCAGCAGCCCGGGCACTGAAGTATTCTTT. It specifies CASSPGTEVFF.

In its sample, this clonotype was seen a few times. The rearrangement joins TRBV2 to TRBJ2-5, with D unclear. The ends were cut back, 4 bases at V and 0 bases at J, with 6 bases in the middle. The CDR3 length is 13 residues. The V gene's germline CDR1 is SNHLY and CDR2 FYNNEI. CDR3 DNA: TGTGCCAGCAGTGTCGGTTACCAAGAGACCCAGTACTTC. Translation: CASSVGYQETQYF.

This clonotype was counted many times. The chain is built from TRBV14 and TRBJ2-3; D not certain. Per the germline V gene, CDR1 is SGHDN and CDR2 is FVKESK. V dropped 4 bases and J dropped 4 bases, with 9 bases sitting between them. This CDR3 has 13 residues. The CDR3 region has the DNA TGTGCCAGCAGCCTAAGCAGGTCAGATACGCAGTATTTT. Protein: CASSLSRSDTQYF.

As regards this clonotype: One end of the junction does not line up with germline, which may come from a read error. The chain employs TRBV11-3 and TRBJ2-1, with unresolved D. This CDR3 comprises 14 residues. The germline CDR1 and CDR2 sequences are SGHNT and YENEEA. The CDR3 nucleotides are TGTTCCAGCAGCTTAGGAGTCTCGAATAATGAGCAGTTCTTC. It translates to CSSSLGVSNNEQFF.

To note about this clonotype: Because the CDR3 is missing its conserved closing phenylalanine or tryptophan, this is likely a read error. DNA of the CDR3: TGTACCAGCAGTGGGGGGGGGATGAATGAGCAGTTCTCC. Translated, it gives CTSSGGGMNEQFS. V is TRBV6-5 and J is TRBJ2-1; 7 nucleotides match TRBD2. From germline, CDR1 is MNHEY and CDR2 SVGAGI. The CDR3 length is 13 residues.

This clonotype was detected only a few times. The J gene is TRBJ2-2, the V gene TRBV12-3 or TRBV12-4; possible D gene TRBD1, 5 bases. V gave up 9 bases and J gave up 0 bases, with 11 bases separating them. The CDR3 covers 14 residues. CDR3 loop: CASVETANTGELFF. CDR3 coding DNA: TGTGCCAGTGTGGAGACAGCGAACACCGGGGAGCTGTTTTTT.

As for this clonotype: The junction departs from the called germline gene at one end, perhaps through a read error. J is TRBJ1-1 and V is TRBV5-1; perhaps TRBD1 as D (6 bases). The germline gives CDR1 SGHRS, CDR2 YFSETQ. CDR3 length: 17 residues. The CDR3 sequence: CASSLGGSRDVNTGAFF. CDR3 coding DNA: TGCGCCAGCAGCCTAGGGGGATCCAGGGATGTGAACACTGGAGCTTTCTTT.

Remarks on this clonotype: Sequence at one end of the junction differs from germline and may be a read error. V and J are TRBV4-2 and TRBJ2-7; tentatively, D is TRBD1 or TRBD2 (6 bases each). The CDR3 sequence is 15 residues long. Germline V gene sequence: CDR1 LGHNA, CDR2 YNFKEQ. Here the CDR3 reads CASGQDKGGGCEQYF. In DNA form, the CDR3 reads TGTGCCAGCGGCCAAGATAAGGGGGGCGGCTGCGAGCAGTACTTC.

In regard to this clonotype: The junction departs from the called germline gene at one end, perhaps through a read error. The chain carries TRBV6-2 or TRBV6-3 and TRBJ2-1, with TRBD2 identical over 9 bases. CDR3 length: 15 amino acids. CDR1 MNHEY and CDR2 SVGEGT come from the germline V gene. CDR3 loop: CASSPNAGGPSEQFF. In nucleotides, the CDR3 is TGCGCCAGCAGTCCCAATGCGGGAGGGCCGAGTGAGCAGTTCTTC.

This clonotype occurred a few times. At one end, the junction sequence differs from germline, possibly due to a read error. J is TRBJ2-7 and V is TRBV11-2, with D uncertain. There are 14 residues in the CDR3. Germline loops: CDR1 SGHAT, CDR2 FQNNGV. CDR3 residues: CAGSFNRNSYEQYF. The CDR3 coding sequence is TGTGCCGGCAGCTTTAATAGGAACTCCTACGAGCAGTACTTC. The full variable domain, in which reference TRBV11-2 and TRBJ2-7 provide the parts outside the CDR3, is EAGVAQSPRYKIIEKRQSVAFWCNPISGHATLYWYQQILGQGPKLLIQFQNNGVVDDSQLPKDRFSAERLKGVDSTLKIQPAKLEDSAVYLCAGSFNRNSYEQYFGPGTRLTVT.

Of note for this clonotype: Mismatch with germline at one junction end may stem from a read error. The chain joins TRBV28 to TRBJ2-3, with TRBD2 identical over 11 bases. Germline CDR1 reads MDHEN; CDR2 reads SYDVKM. The CDR3 is 16 residues long. DNA for the CDR3: TGTACCAGCAATACCTCGACTAGCGGGAACACAGATACGCAGTATTTT. It encodes CTSNTSTSGNTDTQYF. Filled out from reference TRBV28 and TRBJ2-3, the complete variable domain reads DVKVTQSSRYLVKRTGEKVFLECVQDMDHENMFWYRQDPGLGLRLIYFSYDVKMKEKGDIPEGYSVSREKKERFSLILESASTNQTSMYLCTSNTSTSGNTDTQYFGPGTRLTVL.

This clonotype was detected ten times or more. This rearrangement joins TRBV14 to TRBJ2-5; 10 bases fit TRBD1. V shed 5 bases and J 5 bases; nucleotides not matched to a gene: 8. The length of the CDR3 is 15 residues. Germline CDR1 reads SGHDN; CDR2 reads FVKESK. The CDR3 region is CASSKRQGARETQYF. The CDR3 nucleotides read TGTGCCAGCAGCAAGCGACAGGGGGCTCGGGAGACCCAGTACTTC.

Comment on this clonotype: A much larger clone differs by one base, so this may be a read error. V and J are TRBV2 and TRBJ2-7; possible D gene TRBD2, 6 bases. The CDR3 spans 13 residues. V lost 7 bases to trimming and J lost 8 bases, with 18 bases between them. Per germline, CDR1 SNHLY and CDR2 FYNNEI. CDR3 sequence: CASKGSGRNKQYF. The DNA of the CDR3 is TGTGCCAGCAAGGGTAGCGGTAGGAACAAGCAGTACTTC.

V and J are TRBV10-2 and TRBJ1-6, with D unresolved. CDR3 length: 14 amino acids. Trimming removed 9 bases at V and 6 bases at J, with 15 bases between. Germline-derived CDR1 and CDR2 are WSHSY and SAAADI. The CDR3 loop reads CASSKSTVNSPLHF. The CDR3 DNA reads as TGCGCCAGTAGTAAGTCCACGGTTAATTCACCCCTCCACTTT.

This clonotype was seen only a few times. V usage is TRBV6-1 and J usage is TRBJ2-5, with D possibly matching TRBD2 (7 bases). The CDR3 is 15 amino acids. V gave up 10 bases and J gave up 5 bases, with 23 bases separating them. Germline assignment: CDR1 MNHNS and CDR2 SASEGT. The CDR3 sequence is CANIRGGALAETQYF. The CDR3 coding sequence is TGTGCCAACATTCGAGGGGGGGCTCTCGCGGAGACCCAGTACTTC.

About this clonotype itself: The junction does not match germline at one end; this may be a read error. The chain is built from TRBV12-3 or TRBV12-4 and TRBJ2-7, with 7 positions matching TRBD2. This CDR3 comprises 16 residues. Here the CDR3 DNA reads TGTGCCAGCAGTTCCAGGACTAGAAGGCAATATGGCGAGCAGTGTTTC. Its translation: CASSSRTRRQYGEQCF.

In the case of this clonotype: The junction does not match germline at one end; this may be a read error. This chain uses TRBV6-1 with TRBJ1-5; D is ambiguous. CDR1 is MNHNS, CDR2 SASEGT, per germline. This CDR3 is built from 14 residues. CDR3 nucleotides: TGTGCCAACAGTGAAGGATGGAGGTATCAGCCCCAGCATTTT. Its translation is CANSEGWRYQPQHF.

Comments on this clonotype: A much larger clone differs by one base, so this may be a read error. V is TRBV7-3 and J is TRBJ1-1; weak D call: TRBD1 (5 bases). The CDR3 length is 14 residues. Between the trimmed V and J ends, which lost 5 bases and 0 bases, there was a span of 10 bases. Germline CDR1 and CDR2: SGHTA and FQGTGA. CDR3 nucleotide sequence: TGTGCCAGCAGCGTGGACAACTTGAACACTGAAGCTTTCTTT. Protein sequence: CASSVDNLNTEAFF.

A note on this clonotype: A read error may account for a junction end that differs from germline. As DNA, the CDR3 is TGTGTCAGCAGTGCCCAAGGGCAGAATGAGCAGTCCTTC. It is translated as CVSSAQGQNEQSF. The V call is TRBV6-4, the J call TRBJ2-1; D is unclear. Germline assignment: CDR1 MRHNA and CDR2 SNTAGT. CDR3 length equals 13 residues.

The chain uses TRBV5-4 and TRBJ1-5, with a possible D match to TRBD1 (6 bases). With 4 bases removed from V and 4 bases from J, the gap between germline ends came to 15 bases. CDR3 length equals 15 residues. Germline V lookup: CDR1 SGHNT, CDR2 YYREEE (reference sequence). Written as DNA, the CDR3 is TGTGCCAGCAGCCCCGACGGGGGGCTAAATCAGCCCCAGCATTTT. Amino acids: CASSPDGGLNQPQHF.

For this clonotype: The junction does not match germline at one end; this may be a read error. This chain links TRBV5-6 with TRBJ2-3; D is undetermined. CDR1 is SGHDT, CDR2 YYEEEE, per germline. The CDR3 loop spans 14 amino acids. CDR3 DNA: TGTGTCAGCAGCTTGCAGTGGGCAACAGATACGCAGTATTTT. The encoded protein is CVSSLQWATDTQYF. The entire variable domain, with the rest obtained from reference TRBV5-6 and TRBJ2-3, is as follows: DAGVTQSPTHLIKTRGQQVTLRCSPKSGHDTVSWYQQALGQGPQFIFQYYEEEERQRGNFPDRFSGHQFPNYSSELNVNALLLGDSALYLCVSSLQWATDTQYFGPGTRLTVL.

This chain uses TRBV6-2 or TRBV6-3 with TRBJ2-3, with TRBD1 as a possible D gene (6 bases). The ends were cut back, 7 bases at V and 6 bases at J, with 17 bases in the middle. In germline, CDR1 is MNHEY, CDR2 SVGEGT. The CDR3 extends over 14 amino acids. This CDR3 reads CASNRAWATDTQYF. The CDR3 DNA sequence: TGTGCCAGCAACAGGGCCTGGGCGACGGATACGCAGTATTTT.

The chain uses TRBV7-9 and TRBJ1-6; D uncertain. This CDR3 contains 16 residues. Per the germline V gene, CDR1 is SEHNR and CDR2 is FQNEAQ (reference sequence). V was shortened by 7 bases and J by 7 bases, with 20 bases between the two germline ends. The CDR3 DNA reads TGTGCCAGCATAGGCCAGTGGAATAATGGCAATTCACCCCTCCACTTT. It codes for CASIGQWNNGNSPLHF. Drawing the rest from reference TRBV7-9 and TRBJ1-6, the complete variable domain is DTGVSQNPRHKITKRGQNVTFRCDPISEHNRLYWYRQTLGQGPEFLTYFQNEAQLEKSRLLSDRFSAERPKGSFSTLEIQRTEQGDSAMYLCASIGQWNNGNSPLHFGNGTRLTVT.

This clonotype was counted between two and nine times. This chain uses TRBV4-2 with TRBJ2-1; 7 bases align to TRBD2. Looked up from germline, CDR1 is LGHNA and CDR2 is YNFKEQ. J was trimmed by 7 bases and V by 0 bases; bases with no gene match: 3. The CDR3 sequence is 14 residues long. This chain's CDR3 is CASSQELATNEQFF. In nucleotides, the CDR3 is TGTGCCAGCAGCCAAGAACTAGCGACGAATGAGCAGTTCTTC.